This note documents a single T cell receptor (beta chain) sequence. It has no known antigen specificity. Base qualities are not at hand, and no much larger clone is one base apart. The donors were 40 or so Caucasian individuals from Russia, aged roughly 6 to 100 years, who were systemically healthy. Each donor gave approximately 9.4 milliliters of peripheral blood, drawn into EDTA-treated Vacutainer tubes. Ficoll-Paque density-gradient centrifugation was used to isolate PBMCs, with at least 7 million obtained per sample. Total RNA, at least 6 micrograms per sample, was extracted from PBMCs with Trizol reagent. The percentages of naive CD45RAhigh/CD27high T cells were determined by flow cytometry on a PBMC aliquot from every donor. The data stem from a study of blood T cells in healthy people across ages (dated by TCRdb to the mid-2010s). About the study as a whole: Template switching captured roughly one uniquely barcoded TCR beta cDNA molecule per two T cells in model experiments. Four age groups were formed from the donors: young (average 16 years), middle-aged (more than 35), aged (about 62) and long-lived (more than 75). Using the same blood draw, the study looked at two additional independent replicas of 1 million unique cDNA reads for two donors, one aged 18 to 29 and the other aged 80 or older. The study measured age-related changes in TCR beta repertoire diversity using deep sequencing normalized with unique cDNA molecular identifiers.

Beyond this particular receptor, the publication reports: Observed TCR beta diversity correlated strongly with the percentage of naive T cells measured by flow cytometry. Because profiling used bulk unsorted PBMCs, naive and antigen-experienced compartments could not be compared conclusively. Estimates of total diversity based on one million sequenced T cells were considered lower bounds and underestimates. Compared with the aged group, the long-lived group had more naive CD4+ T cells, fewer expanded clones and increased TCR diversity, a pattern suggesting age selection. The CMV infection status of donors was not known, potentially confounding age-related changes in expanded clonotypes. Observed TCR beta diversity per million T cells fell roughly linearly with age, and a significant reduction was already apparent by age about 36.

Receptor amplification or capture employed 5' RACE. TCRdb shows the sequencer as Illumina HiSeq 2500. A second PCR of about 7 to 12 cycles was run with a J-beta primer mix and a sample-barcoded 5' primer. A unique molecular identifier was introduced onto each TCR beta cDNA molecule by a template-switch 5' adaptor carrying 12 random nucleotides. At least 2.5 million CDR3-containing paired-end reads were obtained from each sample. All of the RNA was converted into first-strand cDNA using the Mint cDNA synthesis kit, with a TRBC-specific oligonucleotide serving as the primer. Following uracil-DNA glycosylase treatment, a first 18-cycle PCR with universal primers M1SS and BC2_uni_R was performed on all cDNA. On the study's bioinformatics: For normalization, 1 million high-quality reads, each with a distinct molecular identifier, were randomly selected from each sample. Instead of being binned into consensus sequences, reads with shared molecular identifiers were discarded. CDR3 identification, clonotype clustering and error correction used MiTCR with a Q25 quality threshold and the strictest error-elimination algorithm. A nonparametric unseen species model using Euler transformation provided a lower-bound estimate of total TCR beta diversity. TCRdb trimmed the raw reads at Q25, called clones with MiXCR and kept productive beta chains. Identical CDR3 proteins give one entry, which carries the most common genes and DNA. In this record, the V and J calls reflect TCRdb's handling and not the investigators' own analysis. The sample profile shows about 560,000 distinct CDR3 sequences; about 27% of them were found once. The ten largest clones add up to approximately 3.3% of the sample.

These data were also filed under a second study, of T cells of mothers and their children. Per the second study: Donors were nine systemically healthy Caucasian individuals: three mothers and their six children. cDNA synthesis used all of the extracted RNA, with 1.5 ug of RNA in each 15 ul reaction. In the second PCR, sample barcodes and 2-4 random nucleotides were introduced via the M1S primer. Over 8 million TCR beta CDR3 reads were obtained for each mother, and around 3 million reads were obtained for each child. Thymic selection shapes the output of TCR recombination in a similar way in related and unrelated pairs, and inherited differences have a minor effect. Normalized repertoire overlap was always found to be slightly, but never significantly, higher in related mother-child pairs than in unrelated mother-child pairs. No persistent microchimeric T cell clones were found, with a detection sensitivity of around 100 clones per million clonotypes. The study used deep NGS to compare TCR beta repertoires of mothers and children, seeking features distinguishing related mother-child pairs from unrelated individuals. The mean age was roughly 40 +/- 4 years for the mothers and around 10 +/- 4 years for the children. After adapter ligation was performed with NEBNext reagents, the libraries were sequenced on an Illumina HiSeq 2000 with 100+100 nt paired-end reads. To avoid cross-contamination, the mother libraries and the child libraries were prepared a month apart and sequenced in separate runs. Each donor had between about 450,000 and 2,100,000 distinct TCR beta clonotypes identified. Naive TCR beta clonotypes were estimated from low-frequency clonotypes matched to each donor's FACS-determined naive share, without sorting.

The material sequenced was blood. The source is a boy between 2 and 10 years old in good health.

The base sequence is TGCGCCAGCAGCCCCACTATGGACTACGAGCAGTACTTC. Translation gives CASSPTMDYEQYF. Rearrangement joined TRBV5-1 to TRBJ2-7; the D gene cannot be resolved reliably. V and J lose 4 bases and 3 bases, and a span of 11 bases separates them. Reading from cysteine to phenylalanine, the CDR3 counts 13 amino acids. This entry keeps only the CDR3 DNA: 39 bases, framed from base 1. CDR1 and CDR2, looked up from the germline V gene, are SGHRS and YFSETQ.